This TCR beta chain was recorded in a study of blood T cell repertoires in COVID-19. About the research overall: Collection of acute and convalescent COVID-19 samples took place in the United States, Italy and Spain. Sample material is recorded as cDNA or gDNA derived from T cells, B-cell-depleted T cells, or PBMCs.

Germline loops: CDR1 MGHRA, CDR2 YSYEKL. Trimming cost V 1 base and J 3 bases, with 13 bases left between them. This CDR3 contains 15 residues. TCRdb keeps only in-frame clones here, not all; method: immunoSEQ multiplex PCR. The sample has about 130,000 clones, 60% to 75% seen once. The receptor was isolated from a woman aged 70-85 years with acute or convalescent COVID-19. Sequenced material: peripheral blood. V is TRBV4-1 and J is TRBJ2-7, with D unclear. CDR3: CASSQAVNHHYEQYF. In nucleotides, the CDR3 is TGCGCCAGCAGCCAAGCGGTTAATCACCACTACGAGCAGTACTTC.